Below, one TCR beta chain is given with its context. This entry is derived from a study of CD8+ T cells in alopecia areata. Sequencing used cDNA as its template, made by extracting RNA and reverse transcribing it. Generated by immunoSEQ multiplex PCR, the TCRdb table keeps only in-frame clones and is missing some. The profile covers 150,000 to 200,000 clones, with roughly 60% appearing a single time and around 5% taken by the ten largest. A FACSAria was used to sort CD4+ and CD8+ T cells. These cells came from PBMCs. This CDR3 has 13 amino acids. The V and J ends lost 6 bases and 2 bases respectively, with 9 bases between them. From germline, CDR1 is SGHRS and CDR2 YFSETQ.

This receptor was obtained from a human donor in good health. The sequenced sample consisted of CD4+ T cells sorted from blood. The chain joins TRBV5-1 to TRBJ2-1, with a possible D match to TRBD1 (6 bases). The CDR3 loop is CASTRGTYNEQFF. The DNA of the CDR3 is TGCGCCAGCACCAGGGGAACCTACAATGAGCAGTTCTTC.